This T cell receptor (beta chain) was captured by sequencing in a study of metastatic and nonmetastatic thyroid tumors (dated by TCRdb to 2018 to 2020). In the study overall: For patients with malignant and with benign thyroid disease, the researchers compared repertoires between peripheral blood samples and tumor or nodule tissue samples.

The paper as a whole reports these results and caveats: In both blood and tumor samples, malignant tumors were reported to have significantly higher TCR beta diversity than benign nodules.

This clone is medium-sized (0.01 to 0.1%) in its sample. There is no known antigen for this receptor. Base qualities are not provided; no much larger clone lies one nucleotide away. The library was built by means of PCR. Instrument used: Illumina HiSeq 4000. The TCR beta-chain CDR3 region of each patient was profiled by high-throughput sequencing. The source study handled its data this way. The researchers built a classifier to tell apart papillary thyroid cancer patients with distant metastasis, based on CDR3 differences among clinicopathological groups. Repertoire diversity was assessed with the Shannon index, and tumor-blood repertoire similarity with the Morisita-Horn index. TCRdb took the public reads, trimmed them with fastp at Q25, ran MiXCR for clone calling and kept in-frame beta chains. The authors' filters were not applied to this entry. The sample table records about 20,000 clones; 24% of these occur just once. The top ten clonotypes cover 5.5% to 6.5% of the sample.

No patient had received any treatment before thyroid surgery. Using T-cell receptor beta sequencing, the researchers looked back retrospectively at clinical samples from patients, gathered between about 2012 and 2018. The sample consisted of tumor tissue. The TCR originated in a female donor with papillary thyroid cancer or a benign thyroid nodule (not recorded which). Some clones in this sample may be carry-over from other donors' samples.

CDR3 protein: CSARSGNTDTQYF. The DNA reads as follows: TGCAGTGCTAGAAGCGGGAACACAGATACGCAGTATTTT. This receptor chain uses TRBV20-1 and TRBJ2-3, and TRBD2 matches 7 of the central bases. V is trimmed back by 2 bases and J by 2 bases, and the junction contains 1 base that no gene match accounts for. According to the germline V gene (reference sequence), CDR1 reads DFQATT and CDR2 reads SNEGSKA. The CDR3 starts with the cysteine, ends with the phenylalanine, and has 13 residues. Just the 39-base CDR3 DNA is kept, in frame starting at base 1.